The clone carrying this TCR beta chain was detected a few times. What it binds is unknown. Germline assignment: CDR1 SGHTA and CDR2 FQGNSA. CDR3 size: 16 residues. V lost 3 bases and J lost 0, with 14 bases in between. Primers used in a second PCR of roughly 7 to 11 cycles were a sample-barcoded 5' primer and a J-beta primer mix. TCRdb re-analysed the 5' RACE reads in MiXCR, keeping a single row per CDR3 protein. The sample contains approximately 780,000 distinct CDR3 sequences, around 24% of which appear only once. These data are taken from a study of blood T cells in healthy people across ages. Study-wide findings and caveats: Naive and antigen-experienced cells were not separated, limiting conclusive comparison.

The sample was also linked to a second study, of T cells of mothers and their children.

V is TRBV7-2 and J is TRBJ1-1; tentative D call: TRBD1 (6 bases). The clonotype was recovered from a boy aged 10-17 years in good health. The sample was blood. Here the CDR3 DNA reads TGTGCCAGCAGCTTGTCCGGGACATTTTTGAACACTGAAGCTTTCTTT. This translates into CASSLSGTFLNTEAFF.